The 21 T cell receptor beta chains listed next were all sequenced from one sample in a study of blood T cell repertoires in COVID-19. Profiling relied on immunoSEQ multiplex PCR, and the TCRdb table lists in-frame clones only, not all of them. This table holds over 50,000 clones, 65% to 80% found once. The sequencing sample was made of peripheral blood. These receptors originate from a human donor with active or convalescent COVID-19. The donor label of this sample is uncertain.

The V gene is TRBV5-1, the J gene TRBJ2-7; 7 positions agree with TRBD2. CDR1 and CDR2 (germline): SGHRS, YFSETQ. The CDR3 is made up of 13 amino acids. The V segment lost 1 base and the J segment 3 bases; nucleotides outside the gene matches: 1. In nucleotides, the CDR3 is TGCGCCAGCAGCTTGACTAGCGTCTACGAGCAGTACTTC. As protein: CASSLTSVYEQYF. The whole variable domain, filled in from reference TRBV5-1 and TRBJ2-7, reads KAGVTQTPRYLIKTRGQQVTLSCSPISGHRSVSWYQQTPGQGLQFLFEYFSETQRNKGNFPGRFSGRQFSNSRSEMNVSTLELGDSALYLCASSLTSVYEQYFGPGTRLTVT.

This clone appeared once. The chain combines TRBV4-1 with TRBJ2-3; 7 nucleotides align to TRBD2. The ends lost 0 bases at V and 6 bases at J; junction bases unmatched: 3. The germline V gene has CDR1 MGHRA and CDR2 YSYEKL. This CDR3 is 14 amino acids long. CDR3 nucleotide sequence: TGCGCCAGCAGCCAAGAGGGGGGGTCGGATACGCAGTATTTT. Translating gives CASSQEGGSDTQYF.

V is TRBV7-8 and J is TRBJ2-3; 7 bases match TRBD2. V lost 9 bases to trimming and J lost 2 bases; unmatched junction nucleotides: 8. The germline V gene encodes CDR1 SGHVS and CDR2 FQNEAQ. This CDR3 contains 14 residues. The CDR3 protein is CASKSGTYTDTQYF. The CDR3 nucleotides read TGTGCCAGTAAGAGCGGGACTTACACAGATACGCAGTATTTT.

The rearrangement joins TRBV19 to TRBJ1-5, with 8 bases lining up with TRBD1. The length of the CDR3 is 13 residues. V was clipped by 7 bases and J by 5 bases; unmatched bases: 4. CDR1 and CDR2 (germline): LNHDA, SQIVND (reference sequence). The CDR3 coding sequence is TGTGCCAGTATGACAGGGGACCATCAGCCCCAGCATTTT. Its protein product is CASMTGDHQPQHF.

Comments on this clone: A junction boundary mismatches the germline segment, possibly from a read error. The chain has TRBV29-1 and TRBJ2-7; D remains ambiguous. Germline V gives CDR1 SQVTM, CDR2 ANQGSEA. This CDR3 contains 13 residues. The CDR3 loop reads CSVEWQSSHEQYF. The CDR3 coding sequence is TGCAGCGTTGAATGGCAGTCCTCCCACGAGCAGTACTTC.

The rearrangement links TRBV12-5 to TRBJ2-3, with a possible D match to TRBD2 (5 bases). This CDR3 has 17 residues. Germline V lookup: CDR1 LGHNT, CDR2 FRNRAP. V lost 3 bases and J 2 bases, leaving 18 bases between the germline ends. The DNA for the CDR3 is TGTGCTAGTGGTTTACTTGAATCCTGGGAGTACACAGATACGCAGTATTTT. This sequence encodes CASGLLESWEYTDTQYF.

The DNA of the CDR3 is TGTGCCTGGACGCCGGGTTCGGAGCAGTACTTC. Protein product: CAWTPGSEQYF. This sequence joins TRBV30 and TRBJ2-7; D is ambiguous. Germline V lookup: CDR1 GTSNPN, CDR2 SVGIG (reference sequence). The ends were cut back, 4 bases at V and 7 bases at J, with 11 bases in the middle. This CDR3 spans 11 amino acids.

The J gene is TRBJ2-3, the V gene TRBV5-1; 14 bases map to TRBD2. CDR3 size: 17 residues. Losses at the gene ends were 4 bases for V and 6 bases for J; bases not matched to a gene: 10. CDR1 and CDR2 (germline): SGHRS, YFSETQ. This CDR3 reads CASSLAGTSGSMDTQYF. CDR3 bases: TGCGCCAGCAGCCTAGCCGGGACTAGCGGGAGTATGGATACGCAGTATTTT.

The chain couples TRBV27 to TRBJ2-1; TRBD2 aligns across 7 bases. The J segment lost 7 bases and the V segment lost 0 bases, leaving 18 bases of the junction unmatched. Germline assignment: CDR1 MNHEY and CDR2 SMNVEV (reference sequence). The length of the CDR3 is 19 residues. CDR3 in DNA: TGTGCCAGCAGTTTATCGATAATAGCGGGTCCTTGGGGGGGGAATGAGCAGTTCTTC. As protein: CASSLSIIAGPWGGNEQFF.

This clone was counted once. J is TRBJ2-1 and V is TRBV18, with TRBD1 matching over 9 bases. This CDR3 spans 15 amino acids. The J segment lost 9 bases and the V segment lost 3 bases, leaving 9 bases of the junction unmatched. Germline loops: CDR1 KGHSH, CDR2 LQKENI. CDR3 nucleotide sequence: TGTGCCAGCTCACCTCCGGGACAGGGAAACGGTGAGCAGTTCTTC. Translation gives CASSPPGQGNGEQFF. The whole variable domain, remainder taken from reference TRBV18 and TRBJ2-1, is NAGVMQNPRHLVRRRGQEARLRCSPMKGHSHVYWYRQLPEEGLKFMVYLQKENIIDESGMPKERFSAEFPKEGPSILRIQQVVRGDSAAYFCASSPPGQGNGEQFFGPGTRLTVL.

The chain carries TRBV14 and TRBJ2-5; 7 positions match TRBD1. The CDR3 is 13 residues long. The germline V gene encodes CDR1 SGHDN and CDR2 FVKESK. Unmatched junction bases numbered 5, after V lost 0 bases and J lost 10 bases. This CDR3 reads CASSQDQWDSQYF. The CDR3 DNA is TGTGCCAGCAGCCAAGATCAGTGGGACAGCCAGTACTTC.

The sample holds a few counts of this clone. The chain is built from TRBV6-2 or TRBV6-3 and TRBJ2-3, with 13 bases aligning to TRBD2. The CDR3 extends over 18 amino acids. V was pared by 2 bases and J by 0 bases, with 5 bases of the junction left unmatched. Germline CDR1 is MNHEY and CDR2 is SVGEGT. The CDR3 spells CASSYELAGGPSTDTQYF. The CDR3 DNA reads TGTGCCAGCAGTTACGAACTAGCGGGAGGGCCTAGCACAGATACGCAGTATTTT.

This clone was seen only once. The gene calls are TRBV6-6 and TRBJ2-3; the match to TRBD1 covers 11 bases. CDR1 is MNHNY and CDR2 is SVGAGI in the germline V gene (reference sequence). This CDR3 spans 15 amino acids. Trimming removed 10 bases from V and 6 bases from J; junction bases left unmatched: 12. The CDR3 coding sequence is TGTGCCATATCGCTGGACAGGGGGCAGTGGGATACGCAGTATTTT. This codes for CAISLDRGQWDTQYF.

The chain employs TRBV5-1 and TRBJ1-2; 8 positions match TRBD1. In germline, CDR1 is SGHRS, CDR2 YFSETQ. The CDR3 totals 14 residues. Germline trimming cut 1 base from V and 5 bases from J; bases unmatched to any gene: 4. CDR3 sequence reads: CASSLLGQDYGYTF. The CDR3 nucleotides are TGCGCCAGCAGCTTGCTGGGACAGGATTATGGCTACACCTTC.

The rearrangement links TRBV7-2 to TRBJ1-3; TRBD1 matches 8 bases. In germline, CDR1 is SGHTA, CDR2 FQGNSA. The CDR3 is 15 amino acids. With V trimmed by 1 base and J by 7 bases, 6 bases remained unmatched. As DNA, the CDR3 is TGTGCCAGCAGCTTAGGGTATAACAGGGGGAACACCATATATTTT. It codes for CASSLGYNRGNTIYF.

A remark on this clone: A read error may produce the germline difference seen at one junction end. J is TRBJ2-5 and V is TRBV3-1 (or the pseudogene TRBV3-2); possible D gene TRBD2, 6 bases. Germline V CDR1 and CDR2: LGHDT, YNNKEL (reference sequence). The CDR3 loop spans 12 amino acids. CDR3 sequence: CASSRSGESQYF. The CDR3 DNA follows: TGTGCCAGCAGCCGATCGGGAGAGAGCCAGTACTTC.

V usage is TRBV4-1 and J usage is TRBJ1-1; D is perhaps TRBD1 (6 bases). CDR1 and CDR2 from the germline V gene are MGHRA and YSYEKL. The CDR3 extends over 15 amino acids. V was pared by 0 bases and J by 1 base, with 9 bases between. CDR3 sequence: CASSQEGAQNTEAFF. CDR3 bases: TGCGCCAGCAGCCAAGAGGGGGCGCAGAACACTGAAGCTTTCTTT.

V usage is TRBV3-1 (or the pseudogene TRBV3-2) and J usage is TRBJ1-3; tentatively, D is TRBD1 (6 bases). The CDR3 totals 15 residues. V lost 6 bases to trimming and J lost 3 bases, with 15 bases between them. The germline CDR1 and CDR2 sequences are LGHDT and YNNKEL (reference sequence). The CDR3 loop is CASSSTPQGGNTIYF. The CDR3 bases are TGTGCCAGCAGTTCTACCCCACAGGGTGGAAACACCATATATTTT.

The chain recombines TRBV11-2 with TRBJ2-3; possibly TRBD2 for D (5 bases). Trimming stripped 0 bases from V and 10 bases from J, with 11 bases between. The CDR3 loop spans 13 amino acids. In germline, CDR1 is SGHAT, CDR2 FQNNGV. In DNA form, the CDR3 reads TGTGCCAGCAGCTTAGATAAGCCTAGCTCGCAGTATTTT. Its protein is CASSLDKPSSQYF.

V usage is TRBV25-1 and J usage is TRBJ1-1, with a weak D call TRBD1 (5 bases). V lost 2 bases and J lost 11, with 21 bases in between. The length of the CDR3 is 15 residues. Germline CDR1 is MGHDK and CDR2 is SYGVNS. Here the CDR3 reads CASSEQAWGPRRAFF. CDR3 nucleotide sequence: TGTGCCAGCAGTGAACAGGCGTGGGGCCCCCGGCGGGCTTTCTTT.

V usage is TRBV28 and J usage is TRBJ1-1; D ambiguous. This CDR3 contains 15 residues. Germline CDR1 is MDHEN and CDR2 is SYDVKM. V was trimmed by 3 bases and J by 4 bases, leaving 15 bases between them. CDR3 in DNA: TGTGCCAGCAGTTTGGGAGGGTTGCAGGCCACTGAAGCTTTCTTT. Its translation is CASSLGGLQATEAFF.